This TCR beta chain was sequenced in a study of Ad26.COV2.S vaccination and SARS-CoV-2 variants. As to treatment: 15 to 20 received Ad26.COV2.S at low or high dose, single or two shots; 5 received placebo; per-sample allocation not given. On day 63 after the first injection, vaccine and placebo recipients gave samples. The trim removed 1 base at V and 7 bases at J, leaving 7 bases unmatched. Germline V lookup: CDR1 LGHDT, CDR2 YNNKEL (reference sequence). This CDR3 comprises 15 residues. Generated by immunoSEQ multiplex PCR, the TCRdb table keeps only in-frame clones and is missing some. The sample lists under 550,000 clones, around 90% occurring once. This clone was observed once.

The sample in question was peripheral blood, obtained in a trial of Ad26.COV2.S vaccine versus placebo. The TCR was taken from a person between 18 and 59 years old who received the Ad26.COV2.S COVID-19 vaccine or a placebo. The chain combines TRBV3-1 (or the pseudogene TRBV3-2) with TRBJ2-7; 10 bases align to TRBD1. The CDR3 DNA is TGTGCCAGCAGCCAAGTGGCGACAGGGGGCGCTGAGCAGTACTTC. Translated, it gives CASSQVATGGAEQYF.